Detailed here is one TCR beta chain. These data originate in a study of blood T cell repertoires in COVID-19. About the research overall: The samples span acute and convalescent COVID-19 from the United States, Italy and Spain. Nucleic acid was either cDNA or gDNA, and it came from T cells, B-cell-depleted T cells, or PBMCs.

Study processing details: It was from reference gene primer amplification that nucleated cell counts were estimated. Clones were sequenced by immunoSEQ multiplex PCR, and TCRdb holds only the in-frame ones, with some missing. V and J calls and clone size come straight from that table; D and trimming were deduced from the DNA. The sample carries 100,000 or so clones, around 87% recorded once. CDR1 LNHDA and CDR2 SQIVND come from the germline V gene (reference sequence). The CDR3 runs to 17 residues. Trimming at V came to 9 bases and at J to 4 bases, leaving 15 bases not matched to a gene. This TCR derives from a human donor in a cohort sampled during active COVID-19. V is TRBV19 and J is TRBJ1-6, with TRBD1 identical over 7 bases. The sample taken for sequencing was peripheral blood. The chain's CDR3 is CASRYLGTDNYNSPLHF. The CDR3 DNA reads TGTGCCAGCCGATACCTAGGGACAGACAATTATAATTCACCCCTCCACTTT.